The source of this T cell receptor (beta chain) is a study of blood T cells in healthy people across ages. There were healthy Caucasian individuals from Russia, aged roughly 6 to 90, serving as donors. Whenever a sample was processed, at least 6.5 million PBMCs were isolated. Study conclusions and caveats: Diversity of TCR beta per million T cells declined in a roughly linear way with age.

CDR3 length equals 15 residues. CDR1 is SNHLY, CDR2 FYNNEI, per germline. The V gene end was trimmed by 7 bases and the J gene end by 4 bases; junction bases not matched to a gene: 4. For the second PCR, which ran for 7 to 11 cycles, a sample-barcoded 5' primer and a J-beta primer mix were used. Every cDNA molecule bore a tag from a template-switch adaptor containing 12 random nucleotides. One entry per CDR3 protein results from TCRdb running MiXCR on the 5' RACE reads. The sample has approximately 1.5 million distinct CDR3 sequences, about 35% seen once. Concerning this clonotype: Its antigen is still unknown.

This sequence originates from a woman in her 30s in good health. J is TRBJ2-1 and V is TRBV2, with 13 positions matching TRBD2. The sample comprised blood. CDR3 in amino acids: CASTQTSGGYNEQFF. In DNA, the CDR3 is TGTGCCAGCACCCAGACTAGCGGGGGGTACAATGAGCAGTTCTTC.